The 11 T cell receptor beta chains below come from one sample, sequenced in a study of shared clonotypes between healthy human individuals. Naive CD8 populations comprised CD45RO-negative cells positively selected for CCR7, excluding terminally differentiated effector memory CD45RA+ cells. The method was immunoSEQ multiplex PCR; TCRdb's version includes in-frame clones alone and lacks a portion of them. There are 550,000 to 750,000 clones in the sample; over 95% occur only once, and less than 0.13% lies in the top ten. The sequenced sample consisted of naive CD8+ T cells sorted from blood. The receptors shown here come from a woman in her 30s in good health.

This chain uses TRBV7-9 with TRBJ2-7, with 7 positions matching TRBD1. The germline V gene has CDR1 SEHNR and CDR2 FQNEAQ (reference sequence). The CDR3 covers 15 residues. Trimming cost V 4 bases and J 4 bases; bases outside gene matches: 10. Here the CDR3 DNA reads TGTGCCAGCAGCTCGAAGACAGGGATACTTTACGAGCAGTACTTC. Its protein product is CASSSKTGILYEQYF.

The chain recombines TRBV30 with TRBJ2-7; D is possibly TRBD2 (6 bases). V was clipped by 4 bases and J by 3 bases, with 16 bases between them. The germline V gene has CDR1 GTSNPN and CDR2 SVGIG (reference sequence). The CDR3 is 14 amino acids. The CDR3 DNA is TGTGCCTGGACAAGGGTAGGCGGGAACTACGAGCAGTACTTC. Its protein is CAWTRVGGNYEQYF.

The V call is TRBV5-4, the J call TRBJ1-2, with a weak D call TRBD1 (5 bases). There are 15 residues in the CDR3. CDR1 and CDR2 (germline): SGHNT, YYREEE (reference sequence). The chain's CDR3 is CGPESRAGRNYGYTF. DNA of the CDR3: TGTGGTCCAGAATCACGGGCAGGGCGTAACTATGGCTACACCTTC.

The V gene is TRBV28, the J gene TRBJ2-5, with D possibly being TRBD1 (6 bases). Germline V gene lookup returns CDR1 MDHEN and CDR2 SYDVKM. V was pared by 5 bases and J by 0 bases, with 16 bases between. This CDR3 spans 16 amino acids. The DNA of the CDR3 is TGTGCCAGCAGTAAACGGACAGCTTGGTACCAAGAGACCCAGTACTTC. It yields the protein CASSKRTAWYQETQYF.

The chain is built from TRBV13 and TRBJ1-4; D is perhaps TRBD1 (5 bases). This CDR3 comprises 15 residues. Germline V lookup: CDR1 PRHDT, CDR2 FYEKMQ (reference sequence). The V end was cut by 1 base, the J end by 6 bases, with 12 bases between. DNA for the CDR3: TGTGCCAGCAGCTTAGAAGGGACGGGGGATGAAAAACTGTTTTTT. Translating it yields CASSLEGTGDEKLFF.

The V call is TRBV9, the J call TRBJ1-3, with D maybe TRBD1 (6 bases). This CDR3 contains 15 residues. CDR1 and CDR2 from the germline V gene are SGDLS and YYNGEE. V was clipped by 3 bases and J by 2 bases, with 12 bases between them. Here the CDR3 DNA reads TGTGCCAGCAGCGACAGGGAGGTGACTGGAAACACCATATATTTT. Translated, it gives CASSDREVTGNTIYF.

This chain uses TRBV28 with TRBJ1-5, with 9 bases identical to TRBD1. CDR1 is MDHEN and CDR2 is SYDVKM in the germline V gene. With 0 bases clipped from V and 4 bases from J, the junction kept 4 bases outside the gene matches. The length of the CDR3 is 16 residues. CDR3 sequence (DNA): TGTGCCAGCAGTTTATGGGTTGGGACAGGGAATCAGCCCCAGCATTTT. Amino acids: CASSLWVGTGNQPQHF.

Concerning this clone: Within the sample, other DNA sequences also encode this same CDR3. CDR3: CASSLLAGGVETQYF. The CDR3 nucleotides read TGTGCCAGCAGTTTACTAGCGGGAGGTGTTGAGACCCAGTACTTC. The gene calls are TRBV28 and TRBJ2-5, with 11 positions matching TRBD2. The CDR3 sequence is 15 residues long. J gave up 5 bases and V 2 bases, and 4 bases lay outside the gene matches. Germline CDR1 is MDHEN and CDR2 is SYDVKM.

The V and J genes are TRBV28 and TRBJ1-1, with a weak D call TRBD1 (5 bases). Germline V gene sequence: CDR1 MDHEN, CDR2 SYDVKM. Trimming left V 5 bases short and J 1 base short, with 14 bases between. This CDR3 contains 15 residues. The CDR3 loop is CASSIPPQGNTEAFF. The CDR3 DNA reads TGTGCCAGCAGTATTCCCCCTCAGGGGAACACTGAAGCTTTCTTT.

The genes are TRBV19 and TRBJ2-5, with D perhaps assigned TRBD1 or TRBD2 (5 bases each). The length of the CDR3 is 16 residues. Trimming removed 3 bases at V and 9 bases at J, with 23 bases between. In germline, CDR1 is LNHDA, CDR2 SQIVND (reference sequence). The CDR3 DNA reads TGTGCCAGTAGTATCGACTCAGGGATAGCGAAAGTGGCCCAGTACTTC. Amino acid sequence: CASSIDSGIAKVAQYF.

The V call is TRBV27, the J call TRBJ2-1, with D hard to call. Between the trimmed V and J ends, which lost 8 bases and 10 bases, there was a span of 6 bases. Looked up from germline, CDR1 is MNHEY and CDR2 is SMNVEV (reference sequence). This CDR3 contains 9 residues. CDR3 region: CASGSEQFF. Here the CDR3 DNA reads TGTGCCAGCGGAAGCGAGCAGTTCTTC.